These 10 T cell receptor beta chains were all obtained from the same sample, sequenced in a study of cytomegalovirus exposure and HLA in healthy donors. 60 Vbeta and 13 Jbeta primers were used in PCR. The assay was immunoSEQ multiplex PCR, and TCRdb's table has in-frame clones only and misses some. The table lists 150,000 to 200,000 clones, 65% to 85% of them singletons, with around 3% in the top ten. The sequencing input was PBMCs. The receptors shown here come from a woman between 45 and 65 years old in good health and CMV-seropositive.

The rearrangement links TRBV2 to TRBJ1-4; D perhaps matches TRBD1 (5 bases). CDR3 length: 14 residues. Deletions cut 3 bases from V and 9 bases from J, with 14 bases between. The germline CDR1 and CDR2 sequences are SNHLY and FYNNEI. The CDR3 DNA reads TGTGCCAGCAGTGATTCGGCAGGGAAAAAAAAACTGTTTTTT. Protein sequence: CASSDSAGKKKLFF. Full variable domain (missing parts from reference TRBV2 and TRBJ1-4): EPEVTQTPSHQVTQMGQEVILRCVPISNHLYFYWYRQILGQKVEFLVSFYNNEISEKSEIFDDQFSVERPDGSNFTLKIRSTKLEDSAMYFCASSDSAGKKKLFFGSGTQLSVL.

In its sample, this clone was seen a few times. The CDR3 loop is CASGEPGLFNYGYTF. CDR3 nucleotide sequence: TGTGCCAGTGGGGAGCCGGGTTTATTTAACTATGGCTACACCTTC. The chain uses TRBV19 and TRBJ1-2; no definite D call. Trimming stripped 8 bases from V and 1 base from J, with 17 bases between. The V gene's germline CDR1 is LNHDA and CDR2 SQIVND (reference sequence). CDR3 size: 15 residues. Full variable domain (rest looked up from reference TRBV19 and TRBJ1-2): DGGITQSPKYLFRKEGQNVTLSCEQNLNHDAMYWYRQDPGQGLRLIYYSQIVNDFQKGDIAEGYSVSREKKESFPLTVTSAQKNPTAFYLCASGEPGLFNYGYTFGSGTRLTVV.

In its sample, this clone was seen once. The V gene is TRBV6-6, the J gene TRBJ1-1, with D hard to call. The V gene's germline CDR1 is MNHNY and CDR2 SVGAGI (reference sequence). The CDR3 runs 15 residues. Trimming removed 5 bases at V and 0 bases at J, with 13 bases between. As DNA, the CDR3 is TGTGCCAGCAGTAGATCGACACCTGTGAACACTGAAGCTTTCTTT. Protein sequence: CASSRSTPVNTEAFF.

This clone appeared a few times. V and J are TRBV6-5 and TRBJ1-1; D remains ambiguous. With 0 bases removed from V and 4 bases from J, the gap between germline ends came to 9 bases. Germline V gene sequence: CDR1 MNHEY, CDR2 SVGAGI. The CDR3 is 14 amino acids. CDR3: CASSYSAGGTEAFF. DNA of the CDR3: TGTGCCAGCAGTTACTCGGCGGGCGGCACTGAAGCTTTCTTT.

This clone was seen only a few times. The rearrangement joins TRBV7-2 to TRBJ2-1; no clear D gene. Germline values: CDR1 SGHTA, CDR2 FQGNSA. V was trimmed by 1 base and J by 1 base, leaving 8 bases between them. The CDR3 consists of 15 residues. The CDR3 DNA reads TGTGCCAGCAGCTTAGGGGCGAGTTCCTACAATGAGCAGTTCTTC. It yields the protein CASSLGASSYNEQFF.

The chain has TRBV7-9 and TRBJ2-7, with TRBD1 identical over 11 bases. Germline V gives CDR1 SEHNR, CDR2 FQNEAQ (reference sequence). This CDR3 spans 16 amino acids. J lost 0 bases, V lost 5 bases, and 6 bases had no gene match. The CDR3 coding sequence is TGTGCCAGCAGCCGATCCGGGACAGGGGGCTCCTACGAGCAGTACTTC. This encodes CASSRSGTGGSYEQYF.

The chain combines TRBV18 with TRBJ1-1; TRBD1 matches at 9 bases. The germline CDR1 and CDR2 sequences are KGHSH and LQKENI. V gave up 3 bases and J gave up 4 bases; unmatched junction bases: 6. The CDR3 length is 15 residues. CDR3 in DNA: TGTGCCAGCTCACCCAAAGGACAGGGGAGCACTGAAGCTTTCTTT. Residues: CASSPKGQGSTEAFF.

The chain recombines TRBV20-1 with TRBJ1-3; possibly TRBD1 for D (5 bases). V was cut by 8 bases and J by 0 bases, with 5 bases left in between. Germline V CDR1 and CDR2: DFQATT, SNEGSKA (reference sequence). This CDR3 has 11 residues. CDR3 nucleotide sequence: TGCAGTCAGGGCTCTGGAAACACCATATATTTT. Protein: CSQGSGNTIYF.

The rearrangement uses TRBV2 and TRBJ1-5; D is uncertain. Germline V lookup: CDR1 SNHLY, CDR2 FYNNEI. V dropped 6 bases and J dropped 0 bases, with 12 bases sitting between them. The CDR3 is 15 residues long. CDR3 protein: CASSRDAASNQPQHF. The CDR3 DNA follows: TGTGCCAGCAGCCGGGATGCGGCTAGCAATCAGCCCCAGCATTTT.

The CDR3 region is CASSLGQGVTGELFF. DNA of the CDR3: TGCGCCAGCAGCTTGGGACAGGGGGTCACCGGGGAGCTGTTTTTT. V is TRBV5-1 and J is TRBJ2-2; 9 bases are a match to TRBD1. Germline assignment: CDR1 SGHRS and CDR2 YFSETQ. The CDR3 is 15 residues long. The ends lost 0 bases at V and 4 bases at J; junction bases unmatched: 1.